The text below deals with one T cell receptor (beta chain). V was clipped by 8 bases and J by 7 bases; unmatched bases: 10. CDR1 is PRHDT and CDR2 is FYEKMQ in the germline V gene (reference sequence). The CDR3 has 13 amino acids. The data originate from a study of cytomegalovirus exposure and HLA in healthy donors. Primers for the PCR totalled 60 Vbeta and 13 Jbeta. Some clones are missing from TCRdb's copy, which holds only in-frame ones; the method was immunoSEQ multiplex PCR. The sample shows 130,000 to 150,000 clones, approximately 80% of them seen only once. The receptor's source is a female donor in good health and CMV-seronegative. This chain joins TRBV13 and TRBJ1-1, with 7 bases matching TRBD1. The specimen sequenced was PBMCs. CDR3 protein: CASRRVPGGEAFF. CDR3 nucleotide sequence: TGTGCCAGCCGACGGGTGCCAGGGGGTGAAGCTTTCTTT.